This T cell receptor beta chain came from a study of shared clonotypes between healthy human individuals. Several immunoSEQ 96-well plates shared each subset's DNA, each plate a replicate. The protocol was immunoSEQ multiplex PCR, while the TCRdb copy is restricted to in-frame clones and leaves out a portion. The sample holds approximately 2.5 million clones, over 85% seen once. Worth noting for this clone: Its antigen is not identified. Other DNA variants within this sample encode the same CDR3.

Study-level results: Generation probability values for non-shared clonotypes were lower than those for clonotypes shared by all four donors.

What was sequenced was naive CD4+ T cells from PBMCs. Subset: CD45RA+ positively selected. The TCR was taken from a man aged 18 to 30 in good health. Some clones in this sample may be carry-over from other donors' samples.

CDR3 nucleotides: TGTGCCAGCAGTGCGGACAGGCCAGCCTACGAGCAGTACTTC. Its translation: CASSADRPAYEQYF. The rearrangement uses TRBV2 and TRBJ2-7; 7 nucleotides align to TRBD1. Germline CDR1 is SNHLY and CDR2 is FYNNEI. V lost 4 bases to trimming and J lost 2 bases; unmatched junction nucleotides: 5. The CDR3 consists of 14 residues.